The present entry profiles one TCR beta chain with its context. These data come from a study of cytomegalovirus exposure and HLA in healthy donors. Germline CDR1 is LNHDA and CDR2 is SQIVND (reference sequence). The CDR3 contains 14 residues. V was pared by 0 bases and J by 2 bases, with 7 bases between. The PCR made use of 60 Vbeta and 13 Jbeta primers. Sequencing was performed with immunoSEQ multiplex PCR; in TCRdb, only in-frame clones are kept and a portion is missing. The sample has just over 200,000 clones; the top ten hold about 1.1%. The specimen sequenced was PBMCs. This clonotype was sampled from a girl aged 2 to 9 in good health and CMV-seropositive. The chain has TRBV19 and TRBJ1-2; the D is unclear. This CDR3 reads CASSIDRLNYGYTF. CDR3 nucleotide sequence: TGTGCCAGTAGTATAGACAGGTTGAACTATGGCTACACCTTC.